The present TCR beta chain was sequenced within a study of T cell responses to AZD1222 COVID-19 vaccine. Germline loops: CDR1 LNHDA, CDR2 SQIVND (reference sequence). This CDR3 region has 15 residues. Trimming stripped 6 bases from V and 0 bases from J, with 12 bases between. Sequencing was performed with immunoSEQ multiplex PCR; in TCRdb, only in-frame clones are kept and a portion is missing. This table has 150,000 to 200,000 clones, around 89% appearing once. In regard to this clone: The antigen is undetermined.

Study-wide results and limits: Recipients of AZD1222 seropositive at baseline numbered only 6 or 7. Elevations in Spike-specific TCR breadth and depth followed administration of two AZD1222 doses. Spike as a whole was targeted by vaccine-associated CD4 TCRs, dominant at 160-218 and 743-854. Reportedly, nearly half the spike-specific TCRs target unmutated variant regions.

Material: peripheral blood, obtained 28 days after the second AZD1222 dose. The chain has TRBV19 and TRBJ1-5, with D possibly being TRBD1 (5 bases). The receptor was derived from an adult who received the AZD1222 COVID-19 vaccine. The DNA of the CDR3 is TGTGCCAGTAGCACTACAGGCGTTAGCAATCAGCCCCAGCATTTT. Translation: CASSTTGVSNQPQHF.